Below are 32 T cell receptor beta chains sequenced from a single sample in a study of regulatory T cells in long-lasting Graves disease. In building TCR beta libraries, iRepertoire HTBI primers were used together with Arm-PCR of CDR3 regions. TCRdb recomputed calls from the multiplex PCR reads with MiXCR, one row per CDR3 protein. The profile covers about 470,000 distinct CDR3 sequences, with under 25% appearing a single time and roughly 7.1% taken by the ten largest. Specified time point: persistent/refractory GD, antithyroid drugs over 5 years with positive TRAb. From PBMCs, RNA was extracted and then used to make the TCR library. Sequenced material: peripheral blood mononuclear cells (PBMCs), taken when the disease was refractory, from a patient treated with antithyroid drugs. All receptors come from a female donor with Graves disease.

The V and J genes are TRBV6-5 and TRBJ1-1; D is unclear. There are 14 residues in the CDR3. Trimming took 0 bases from V and 8 from J, leaving 13 bases between them. Germline V gene data show CDR1 as MNHEY and CDR2 as SVGAGI. The CDR3 region is CASSYSKHATEAFF. In DNA form, the CDR3 reads TGTGCCAGCAGTTACTCGAAACACGCCACCGAAGCTTTCTTT.

The chain recombines TRBV20-1 with TRBJ1-4; TRBD1 aligns across 10 bases. Germline V gene sequence: CDR1 DFQATT, CDR2 SNEGSKA (reference sequence). This CDR3 comprises 15 residues. The V segment lost 3 bases and the J segment 5 bases; nucleotides outside the gene matches: 6. CDR3 loop: CSASAGQGENEKLFF. The CDR3, as DNA: TGCAGTGCTAGCGCCGGACAGGGGGAGAATGAAAAACTGTTTTTT.

The sample holds many counts of this clonotype. The rearrangement links TRBV6-1 to TRBJ1-2; D is ambiguous. Germline V gene sequence: CDR1 MNHNS, CDR2 SASEGT. The CDR3 is 15 residues long. Trimming took 7 bases from V and 5 from J, leaving 20 bases between them. The CDR3 here is CASTLHGEPGYGYTF. The CDR3 bases are TGTGCCAGCACCCTACACGGGGAGCCGGGTTATGGCTACACCTTC.

The chain combines TRBV10-3 with TRBJ2-7; TRBD2 might be the D (6 bases). Germline V gene lookup returns CDR1 ENHRY and CDR2 SYGVKD. The CDR3 consists of 13 residues. Deletions cut 6 bases from V and 4 bases from J, with 13 bases between. CDR3 coding DNA: TGTGCCATCAGCGCGGGACTCCTTTACGAGCAGTACTTC. It yields the protein CAISAGLLYEQYF.

The sample holds a few counts of this clonotype. The rearrangement joins TRBV3-1 to TRBJ2-6; D possibly corresponds to TRBD2 (5 bases). This CDR3 is 18 amino acids long. V was shortened by 0 bases and J by 0 bases, with 12 bases between the two germline ends. Germline CDR1 is LGHDT and CDR2 is YNNKEL (reference sequence). The CDR3 region has the DNA TGTGCCAGCAGCCAAGAGGGGAGTTCAAGCTCTGGGGCCAACGTCCTGACTTTC. It codes for CASSQEGSSSSGANVLTF.

The chain uses TRBV30 and TRBJ2-5; 7 nucleotides align to TRBD1. The CDR3 has 12 residues. Germline V gives CDR1 GTSNPN, CDR2 SVGIG (reference sequence). Trimming at V came to 5 bases and at J to 2 bases, leaving 2 bases not matched to a gene. CDR3 in amino acids: CAWEQGQETQYF. In DNA form, the CDR3 reads TGTGCCTGGGAACAGGGGCAAGAGACCCAGTACTTC.

This clonotype has at least ten counts. This sequence joins TRBV20-1 and TRBJ2-5, with D perhaps TRBD1 or TRBD2 (7 bases each). The CDR3 contains 14 residues. Germline V lookup: CDR1 DFQATT, CDR2 SNEGSKA (reference sequence). Between the trimmed V and J ends, which lost 1 base and 5 bases, there was a span of 14 bases. CDR3 residues: CSARGEGAGETQYF. Here the CDR3 DNA reads TGCAGTGCTAGAGGGGAGGGGGCCGGGGAGACCCAGTACTTC.

This clonotype was seen many times. V usage is TRBV24-1 and J usage is TRBJ1-5; unclear D gene. This CDR3 is built from 17 residues. Germline V gene sequence: CDR1 KGHDR, CDR2 SFDVKD. The V end lost 3 bases, the J end lost 0 bases, and 14 bases lay between the germline ends. The CDR3 protein is CATSDGFSSYSNQPQHF. The CDR3 DNA reads TGTGCCACCAGTGATGGGTTCAGCAGCTATAGCAATCAGCCCCAGCATTTT.

The chain links TRBV28 to TRBJ2-3; TRBD2 agrees at 14 bases. This CDR3 has 17 residues. Looked up from germline, CDR1 is MDHEN and CDR2 is SYDVKM. V was pared by 5 bases and J by 10 bases, with 14 bases of the junction left unmatched. The CDR3 nucleotides read TGTGCCAGCAGTAAATCCTTTGCTGGGACTAGCGGGAGTCCGCAGTATTTT. Translation gives CASSKSFAGTSGSPQYF.

V and J are TRBV3-1 and TRBJ2-2, with D maybe TRBD1 (6 bases). V was clipped by 4 bases and J by 4 bases, with 13 bases between them. Per the germline V gene, CDR1 is LGHDT and CDR2 is YNNKEL (reference sequence). CDR3 length: 15 amino acids. In DNA, the CDR3 is TGTGCCAGCAGCCCCTTTGGGGGCGGCACCGGGGAGCTGTTTTTT. This gives the protein CASSPFGGGTGELFF. The full variable domain, completed using reference TRBV3-1 and TRBJ2-2, is DTAVSQTPKYLVTQMGNDKSIKCEQNLGHDTMYWYKQDSKKFLKIMFSYNNKELIINETVPNRFSPKSPDKAHLNLHINSLELGDSAVYFCASSPFGGGTGELFFGEGSRLTVL.

This clonotype was seen many times. The rearrangement uses TRBV6-1 and TRBJ1-2, with D unclear. Germline CDR1 is MNHNS and CDR2 is SASEGT. The CDR3 loop spans 13 amino acids. The V gene lost 2 bases and the J gene lost 3 bases, with 7 bases spanning the gap. The CDR3 nucleotides read TGTGCCAGCAGTGAATCGAACCACTATGGCTACACCTTC. It is translated as CASSESNHYGYTF.

Worth noting for this clonotype: This may be a read error, as it is one base from a much larger clone. The chain carries TRBV6-1 and TRBJ2-7; TRBD1 matches 10 bases. CDR3 length: 15 amino acids. Germline assignment: CDR1 MNHNS and CDR2 SASEGT. The CDR3 DNA follows: TGTGCCAGCAGCAAACCGGGACAGGGGTTCCACGAGCGGTACTTC. This sequence encodes CASSKPGQGFHERYF.

At least ten counts were recorded for this clonotype. The V call is TRBV19, the J call TRBJ1-1; 7 bases fit TRBD1. The CDR3 has 15 residues. Germline values: CDR1 LNHDA, CDR2 SQIVND (reference sequence). Germline trimming cut 7 bases from V and 5 bases from J; bases unmatched to any gene: 13. CDR3 DNA sequence: TGTGCCAGTAAGCCCCCTCGACAGGGTTGGACTGAAGCTTTCTTT. Encoded protein: CASKPPRQGWTEAFF. The complete variable domain, with remaining parts taken from reference TRBV19 and TRBJ1-1, reads DGGITQSPKYLFRKEGQNVTLSCEQNLNHDAMYWYRQDPGQGLRLIYYSQIVNDFQKGDIAEGYSVSREKKESFPLTVTSAQKNPTAFYLCASKPPRQGWTEAFFGQGTRLTVV.

This clonotype was seen at least ten times. The chain couples TRBV20-1 to TRBJ2-5; 11 bases map to TRBD1. The CDR3 has 14 amino acids. V trimming: 1 base; J trimming: 2 bases; junction bases outside the gene matches: 0. Germline CDR1 reads DFQATT; CDR2 reads SNEGSKA (reference sequence). CDR3 amino acids: CSARGDRGQETQYF. DNA of the CDR3: TGCAGTGCTAGAGGGGACAGGGGGCAAGAGACCCAGTACTTC.

This clonotype has at least ten counts. The V gene is TRBV28, the J gene TRBJ2-5; TRBD1 matches at 9 bases. The CDR3 consists of 16 residues. With V trimmed by 6 bases and J by 9 bases, 17 bases remained unmatched. The germline gives CDR1 MDHEN, CDR2 SYDVKM. The CDR3 bases are TGTGCCAGCAGGGACCCGGGACAGGGATTGATTGTGGCCCAGTACTTC. This sequence encodes CASRDPGQGLIVAQYF.

This clonotype was found a few times. The genes are TRBV6-1 and TRBJ2-7; 8 bases are shared with TRBD1. The CDR3 is made up of 12 amino acids. With V trimmed by 5 bases and J by 6 bases, 3 bases remained unmatched. The germline CDR1 and CDR2 sequences are MNHNS and SASEGT. The CDR3 loop is CASSRTGREQYF. CDR3 DNA: TGTGCCAGCAGTCGGACAGGGCGCGAGCAGTACTTC.

This clonotype was detected many times. This chain uses TRBV7-9 with TRBJ2-7; D gene ambiguous. Germline CDR1 SEHNR, CDR2 FQNEAQ (reference sequence). V lost 0 bases and J 5 bases, leaving 8 bases between the germline ends. CDR3 length: 13 amino acids. CDR3 in DNA: TGTGCCAGCAGCTTAGCAGGGATCCACGAGCAGTACTTC. Translated: CASSLAGIHEQYF.

The chain uses TRBV19 and TRBJ2-7; D ambiguous. Trimming stripped 4 bases from V and 5 bases from J, with 15 bases between. This CDR3 comprises 14 residues. The germline V gene encodes CDR1 LNHDA and CDR2 SQIVND (reference sequence). CDR3: CASSTALSVHEQYF. The CDR3 DNA is TGTGCCAGTAGTACGGCCTTGAGCGTGCACGAGCAGTACTTC.

The chain recombines TRBV3-1 with TRBJ1-1; D is perhaps TRBD1 (5 bases). Looked up from germline, CDR1 is LGHDT and CDR2 is YNNKEL (reference sequence). The CDR3 spans 13 residues. Trimming took 0 bases from V and 10 from J, leaving 12 bases between them. The DNA for the CDR3 is TGTGCCAGCAGCCAAGATTTGGGGGTCAGAGCTTTCTTT. Translation: CASSQDLGVRAFF.

The chain couples TRBV7-9 to TRBJ1-3; D unclear. Germline loops: CDR1 SEHNR, CDR2 FQNEAQ (reference sequence). V dropped 0 bases and J dropped 4 bases, with 10 bases sitting between them. The CDR3 has 15 amino acids. The CDR3: CASSLADQEGNTIYF. For the CDR3, the DNA is TGTGCCAGCAGCTTAGCGGACCAGGAAGGAAACACCATATATTTT.

The chain has TRBV7-3 and TRBJ1-2; possibly TRBD1 for D (6 bases). The germline V gene has CDR1 SGHTA and CDR2 FQGTGA. Between the trimmed V and J ends, which lost 8 bases and 0 bases, there was a span of 10 bases. This CDR3 is 13 amino acids long. In DNA, the CDR3 is TGTGCCAGCCGCAGGGGAGCTAACTATGGCTACACCTTC. It specifies CASRRGANYGYTF.

This chain uses TRBV30 with TRBJ2-6, with 7 nucleotides matching TRBD2. This CDR3 region has 13 residues. Germline V lookup: CDR1 GTSNPN, CDR2 SVGIG (reference sequence). J gave up 5 bases and V 5 bases, and 3 bases lay outside the gene matches. CDR3: CAWGRERANVLTF. DNA for the CDR3: TGTGCCTGGGGGAGGGAGAGGGCCAACGTCCTGACTTTC.

In this sample, this clonotype turned up many times. The chain has TRBV7-2 and TRBJ2-7; D is possibly TRBD2 (5 bases). The V end was cut by 3 bases, the J end by 1 base, with 13 bases between. This CDR3 contains 15 residues. CDR1 SGHTA and CDR2 FQGNSA come from the germline V gene. CDR3 sequence reads: CASSFQDWSSYEQYF. CDR3 DNA sequence: TGTGCCAGCAGCTTCCAGGACTGGTCTTCCTACGAGCAGTACTTC.

There are many counts of this clonotype. The genes are TRBV15 and TRBJ1-5, with TRBD1 matching over 7 bases. The CDR3 covers 16 residues. V shed 1 base, J shed 1 base, and the junction held 4 bases outside the gene matches. Germline V gives CDR1 LNHNV, CDR2 YYDKDF (reference sequence). CDR3 bases: TGTGCCACCAGCAGAGGCATACAGGGGAGCAATCAGCCCCAGCATTTT. It codes for CATSRGIQGSNQPQHF.

The rearrangement uses TRBV13 and TRBJ1-1; D might be TRBD1 (6 bases). V gave up 5 bases and J gave up 1 base, with 17 bases separating them. This CDR3 has 16 residues. Germline-derived CDR1 and CDR2 are PRHDT and FYEKMQ (reference sequence). CDR3 sequence reads: CASSPTDRRGNTEAFF. The CDR3 bases are TGTGCCAGCAGCCCCACGGACAGAAGGGGGAACACTGAAGCTTTCTTT.

In its sample, this clonotype was seen many times. The V gene is TRBV7-9, the J gene TRBJ1-6; 9 nucleotides line up with TRBD1. CDR1 SEHNR and CDR2 FQNEAQ come from the germline V gene (reference sequence). This CDR3 spans 14 amino acids. J lost 7 bases, V lost 4 bases, and 2 bases had no gene match. This chain's CDR3 is CASSSGTGNSPLHF. CDR3 sequence (DNA): TGTGCCAGCAGCTCCGGGACAGGGAATTCACCCCTCCACTTT. The full variable domain, in which reference TRBV7-9 and TRBJ1-6 provide the parts outside the CDR3, is DTGVSQNPRHKITKRGQNVTFRCDPISEHNRLYWYRQTLGQGPEFLTYFQNEAQLEKSRLLSDRFSAERPKGSFSTLEIQRTEQGDSAMYLCASSSGTGNSPLHFGNGTRLTVT.

This clonotype has just a few counts. This rearrangement joins TRBV2 to TRBJ2-2; D is unclear. The germline V gene encodes CDR1 SNHLY and CDR2 FYNNEI. CDR3 length equals 13 residues. The V end lost 2 bases, the J end lost 8 bases, and 9 bases lay between the germline ends. The CDR3 coding sequence is TGTGCCAGCAGTGAAATGGCATCGGGGGAGCTGTTTTTT. It specifies CASSEMASGELFF.

The rearrangement joins TRBV4-1 to TRBJ2-7, with 12 bases that match TRBD1. The CDR3 runs to 16 residues. Trimming cost V 1 base and J 4 bases; bases outside gene matches: 5. Germline V gene lookup returns CDR1 MGHRA and CDR2 YSYEKL. The DNA of the CDR3 is TGCGCCAGCAGCCAAGCGTCGGGACAGGGGGCATACGAGCAGTACTTC. It encodes CASSQASGQGAYEQYF.

This chain connects TRBV4-1 to TRBJ1-4; TRBD1 might be the D (6 bases). V gave up 1 base and J gave up 8 bases, with 20 bases separating them. The germline V gene encodes CDR1 MGHRA and CDR2 YSYEKL. This CDR3 spans 17 amino acids. CDR3 sequence (DNA): TGCGCCAGCAGCCAAGCGGCCGGGGGCCCGCGGGAGGAAAAACTGTTTTTT. Protein: CASSQAAGGPREEKLFF.

The sample holds a few counts of this clonotype. This chain uses TRBV10-3 with TRBJ1-4; D is ambiguous. Germline assignment: CDR1 ENHRY and CDR2 SYGVKD. This CDR3 is built from 18 residues. The V gene lost 3 bases and the J gene lost 0 bases, with 17 bases spanning the gap. The CDR3 here is CAISDFQASDATNEKLFF. In DNA form, the CDR3 reads TGTGCCATCAGTGATTTTCAGGCAAGCGATGCAACTAATGAAAAACTGTTTTTT.

In its sample, this clonotype was seen many times. This rearrangement joins TRBV29-1 to TRBJ2-7, with a tentative D call TRBD1 (5 bases). This CDR3 is built from 13 residues. Trimming stripped 2 bases from V and 1 base from J, with 9 bases between. Germline loops: CDR1 SQVTM, CDR2 ANQGSEA. For the CDR3, the DNA is TGCAGCGTTGAACTAGGGGTGTCCTACGAGCAGTACTTC. This translates into CSVELGVSYEQYF.

This clonotype was observed a few times. This chain joins TRBV19 and TRBJ1-4; 7 positions agree with TRBD1. Looked up from germline, CDR1 is LNHDA and CDR2 is SQIVND (reference sequence). The CDR3 totals 18 residues. J was trimmed by 0 bases and V by 5 bases; bases with no gene match: 12. This chain's CDR3 is CASSPARGQTSTNEKLFF. CDR3 DNA sequence: TGTGCCAGTAGTCCCGCAAGGGGACAGACATCAACTAATGAAAAACTGTTTTTT.